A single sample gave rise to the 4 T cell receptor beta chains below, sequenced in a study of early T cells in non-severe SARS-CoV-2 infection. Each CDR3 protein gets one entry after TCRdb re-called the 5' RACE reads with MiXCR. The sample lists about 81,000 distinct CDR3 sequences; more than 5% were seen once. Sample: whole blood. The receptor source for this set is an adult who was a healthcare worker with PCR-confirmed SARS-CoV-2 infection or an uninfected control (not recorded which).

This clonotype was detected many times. The CDR3 nucleotides read TGTGCCAGCAGCTTACCGGGGCCCGTCAACACTGAAGCTTTCTTT. Encoded protein: CASSLPGPVNTEAFF. The chain has TRBV5-4 and TRBJ1-1; D possibly corresponds to TRBD1 (5 bases). In germline, CDR1 is SGHNT, CDR2 YYREEE (reference sequence). The CDR3 is 15 amino acids. The V and J ends lost 2 bases and 2 bases respectively, with 13 bases between them.

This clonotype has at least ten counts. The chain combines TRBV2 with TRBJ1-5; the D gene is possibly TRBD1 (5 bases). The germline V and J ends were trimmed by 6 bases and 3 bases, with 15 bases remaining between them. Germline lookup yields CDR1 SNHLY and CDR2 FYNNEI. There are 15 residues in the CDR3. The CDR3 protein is CASRADIHTNQPQHF. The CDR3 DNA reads TGTGCCAGCAGAGCGGACATCCACACCAATCAGCCCCAGCATTTT.

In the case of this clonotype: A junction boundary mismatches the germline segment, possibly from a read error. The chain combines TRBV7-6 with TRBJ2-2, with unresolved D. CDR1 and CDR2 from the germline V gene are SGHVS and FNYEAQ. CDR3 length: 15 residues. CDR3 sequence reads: CASSLGPTNTAELFF. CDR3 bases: TGTGCCAGCAGCTTAGGGCCTACCAACACCGCGGAGCTGTTTTTT.

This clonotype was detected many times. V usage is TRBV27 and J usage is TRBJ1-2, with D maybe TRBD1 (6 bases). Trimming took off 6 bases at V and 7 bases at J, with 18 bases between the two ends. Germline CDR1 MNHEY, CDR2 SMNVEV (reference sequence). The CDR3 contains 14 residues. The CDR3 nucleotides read TGTGCCAGCAGCCCCCAGGGGCCAACTTTTGGCTACACCTTC. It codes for CASSPQGPTFGYTF.